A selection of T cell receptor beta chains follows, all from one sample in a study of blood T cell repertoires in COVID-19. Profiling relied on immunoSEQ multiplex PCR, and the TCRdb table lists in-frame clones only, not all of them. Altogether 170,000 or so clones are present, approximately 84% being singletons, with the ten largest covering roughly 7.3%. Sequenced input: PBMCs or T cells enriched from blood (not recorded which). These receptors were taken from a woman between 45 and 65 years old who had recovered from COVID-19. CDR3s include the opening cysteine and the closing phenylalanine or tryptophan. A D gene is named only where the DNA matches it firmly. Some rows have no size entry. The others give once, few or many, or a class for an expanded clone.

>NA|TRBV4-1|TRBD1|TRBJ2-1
TGCGCCAGCCTTAAAGGACAGGGGGCTTTGAATGAGCAGTTCTTC
CASLKGQGALNEQFF
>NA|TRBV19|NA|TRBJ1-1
TGTGCCAGTAGTATCCGAACAGGGCGCGGCACTGAAGCTTTCTTT
CASSIRTGRGTEAFF
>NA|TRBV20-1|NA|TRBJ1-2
TGCAGTGCCAGTCATAGACAGGCGGGCAGCTATGGCTACACCTTC
CSASHRQAGSYGYTF
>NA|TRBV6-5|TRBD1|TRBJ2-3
TGTGCCAGCAGTTACTCCGGGACAGGGACAGATACGCAGTATTTT
CASSYSGTGTDTQYF
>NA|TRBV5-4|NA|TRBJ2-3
TGTGCCAGCAGCTCGCCAGGAGGTACGCAGTATTTT
CASSSPGGTQYF
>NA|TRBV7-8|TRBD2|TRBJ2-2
TGTGCCGTTCTGTGGGGAGCGGGAGGGTCGAACACCGGGGAGCTGTTTTTT
CAVLWGAGGSNTGELFF
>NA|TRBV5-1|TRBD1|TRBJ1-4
TGCGCCAGCAGCCCCGACAGGGATAGACTGGGAAAACTGTTTTTT
CASSPDRDRLGKLFF
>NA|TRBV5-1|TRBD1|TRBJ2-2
TGCGCCAGCAGCACACCACAGGGGGGAGTCACCGGGGAGCTGTTTTTT
CASSTPQGGVTGELFF
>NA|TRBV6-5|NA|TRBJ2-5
TGTGCCAGCAGCCTCGGACAGGGAGGGGAGACCCAGTACTTC
CASSLGQGGETQYF
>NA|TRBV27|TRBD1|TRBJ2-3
TGTGCCAGCAGTCAACCGGGACAGCCCCTTAGCACAGATACGCAGTATTTT
CASSQPGQPLSTDTQYF
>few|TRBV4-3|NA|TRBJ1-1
TGCGCCAGCAGTCTAACAGGGAACACTGAAGCTTTCTTT
CASSLTGNTEAFF
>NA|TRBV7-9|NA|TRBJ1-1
TGTGCCAGCAGCCCACTGAGGGACATCCTTAACACTGAAGCTTTCTTT
CASSPLRDILNTEAFF
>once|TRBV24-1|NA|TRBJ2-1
TGTGCCACCAGTGCGACTCGCAATGAGCAGTTCTTC
CATSATRNEQFF
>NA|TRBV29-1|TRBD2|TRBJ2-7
TGCAGCGTTTGGACTAGCGGGAGCTCCTACGAGCAGTACTTC
CSVWTSGSSYEQYF
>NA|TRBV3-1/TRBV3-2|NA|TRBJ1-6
TGTGCCAGCAGGGAGATCGGAGGGAATTCACCCCTCCACTTT
CASREIGGNSPLHF
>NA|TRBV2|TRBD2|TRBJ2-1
TGTGCCAGCAGTGAGTGGACTAGCGTGGAGGGCTACAATGAGCAGTTCTTC
CASSEWTSVEGYNEQFF
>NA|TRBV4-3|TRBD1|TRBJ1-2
TGCGCCAGCAGCCACACAGGGGTCTATGGCTACACCTTC
CASSHTGVYGYTF
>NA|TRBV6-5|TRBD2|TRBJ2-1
TGTGCCAGCCGAGAGGGACTAGGGAGGTACAATGAGCAGTTCTTC
CASREGLGRYNEQFF
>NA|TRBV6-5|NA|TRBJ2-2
TGTGCCAGCAGTTATACCCGGGTTCCGGTCACCGGGGAGCTGTTTTTT
CASSYTRVPVTGELFF
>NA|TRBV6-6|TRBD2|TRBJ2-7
TGTGCCAGCAGCGGGGGGTATTTTTACGAGCAGTACTTC
CASSGGYFYEQYF
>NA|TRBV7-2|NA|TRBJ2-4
TGTGCCAGCAGCTCCGTCGGCGGTCAAAACATTCAGTACTTC
CASSSVGGQNIQYF
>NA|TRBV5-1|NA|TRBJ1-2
TGCGCCAGCAGCCTTGAGGGAGACTATGGCTACACCTTC
CASSLEGDYGYTF
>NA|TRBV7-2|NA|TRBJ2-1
TGTGCCAGCAGCAACCACCAGGCCAATGAGCAGTTCTTC
CASSNHQANEQFF
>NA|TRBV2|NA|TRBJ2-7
TGTGCCAGCAGGCAGACTGCTTTAGAGGAGCAGTACTTC
CASRQTALEEQYF
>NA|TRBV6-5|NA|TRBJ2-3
TGTGCCAGCACCCGGACAGTCACAGATACGCAGTATTTT
CASTRTVTDTQYF
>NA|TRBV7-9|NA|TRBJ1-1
TGTGCCAGCAGCTCCGCCGGCACTGAAGCTTTCTTT
CASSSAGTEAFF
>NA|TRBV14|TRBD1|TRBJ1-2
TGTGCCAGCAGCCCGGGACAGAACTATGGCTACACCTTC
CASSPGQNYGYTF
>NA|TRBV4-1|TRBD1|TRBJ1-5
TGCGCCAGCGGACAGGAGAATAGCAATCAGCCCCAGCATTTT
CASGQENSNQPQHF
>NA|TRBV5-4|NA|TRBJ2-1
TGTGCCAGCAGCTTGGGCGGGGCGGAGAATGAGCAGTTCTTC
CASSLGGAENEQFF
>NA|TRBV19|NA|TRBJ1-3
TGTGCCTCCGAAAGAGGGGGACAACTGGGAAACACCATATATTTT
CASERGGQLGNTIYF
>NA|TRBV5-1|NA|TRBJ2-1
TGCGCCAGCAGCGTACAGGGTAACAAGTTCTTC
CASSVQGNKFF
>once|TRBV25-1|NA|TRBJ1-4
TGTGCCAGCAGTGCGATGTGGGCCAGGTCTACTGAAAAACTGTTTTTT
CASSAMWARSTEKLFF
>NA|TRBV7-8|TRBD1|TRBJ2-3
TGTGCCAGCAGCCGGGACAGGGATACGCAGTATTTT
CASSRDRDTQYF
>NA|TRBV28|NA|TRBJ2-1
TGTGCCAGCAGACCGGGTCCGTCCAATGAGCAGTTCTTC
CASRPGPSNEQFF
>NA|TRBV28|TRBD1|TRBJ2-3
TGTGCCAGCAGTTACCAGGGGGACACAGATACGCAGTATTTT
CASSYQGDTDTQYF
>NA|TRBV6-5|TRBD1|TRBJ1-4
TGTGCCAGCAGTTACTTGGACAGGGTCGGGGAAAAACTGTTTTTT
CASSYLDRVGEKLFF
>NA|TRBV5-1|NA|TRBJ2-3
TGCGCCAGCAGCTTGGAGGAAGGGGTCACAGATACGCAGTATTTT
CASSLEEGVTDTQYF
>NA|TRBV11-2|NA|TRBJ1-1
TGTGCCAGCAGCTTAAGCAGGGAATTTCTGAACACTGAAGCTTTCTTT
CASSLSREFLNTEAFF
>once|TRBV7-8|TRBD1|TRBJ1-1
TGTGCCAGCAGCTTAGAGTCAAAGGGGTTCTTAGGGACAGGGTTTGTAGCTTTCTTT
CASSLESKGFLGTGFVAFF
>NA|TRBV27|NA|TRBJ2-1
TGTGCCAGCAGTTACCCCTTGGGAGGGGGGTACAATGAGCAGTTCTTC
CASSYPLGGGYNEQFF
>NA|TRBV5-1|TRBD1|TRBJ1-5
TGCGCCAGCAGCTTGGGGGACAGCAGCAATCAGCCCCAGCATTTT
CASSLGDSSNQPQHF
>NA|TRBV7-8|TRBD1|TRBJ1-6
TGTGCCAGCACAAGGGGACAGGCCTATAATTCACCCCTCCACTTT
CASTRGQAYNSPLHF
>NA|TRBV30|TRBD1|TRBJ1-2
TGTGCCTGGAGCCTCCGGACAGGGGTGAGCAAGGGCTACACCTTC
CAWSLRTGVSKGYTF